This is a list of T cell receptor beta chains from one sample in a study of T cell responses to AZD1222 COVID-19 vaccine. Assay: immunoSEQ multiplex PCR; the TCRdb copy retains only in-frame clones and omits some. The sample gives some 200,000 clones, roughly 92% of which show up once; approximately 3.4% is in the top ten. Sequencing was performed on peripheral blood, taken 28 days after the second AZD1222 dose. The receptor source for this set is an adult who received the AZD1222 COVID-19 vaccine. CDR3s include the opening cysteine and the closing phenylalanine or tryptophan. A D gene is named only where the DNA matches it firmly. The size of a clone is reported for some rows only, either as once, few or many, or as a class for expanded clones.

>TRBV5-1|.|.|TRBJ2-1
TGCGCCAGCAGCTGGTCGAACAATGAGCAGTTCTTC
CASSWSNNEQFF
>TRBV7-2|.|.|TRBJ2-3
TGTGCCAGCAGCCCACGGCAGCGACGGACAGATACGCAGTATTTT
CASSPRQRRTDTQYF
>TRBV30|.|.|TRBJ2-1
TGTGCCTGGAGTCGTCAGCGGTTCGGCAATGAGCAGTTCTTC
CAWSRQRFGNEQFF
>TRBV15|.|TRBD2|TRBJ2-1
TGTGCCACCAGCAAAGCGGGAGAGTACGGTGAGCAGTTCTTC
CATSKAGEYGEQFF
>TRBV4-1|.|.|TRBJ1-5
TGCGCCAGCAGCCAGAGCGGGACCAGCAATCAGCCCCAGCATTTT
CASSQSGTSNQPQHF
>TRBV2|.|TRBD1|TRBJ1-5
TGTGCCAGCAGAGTCGACAGGGCTAATCAGCCCCAGCATTTT
CASRVDRANQPQHF
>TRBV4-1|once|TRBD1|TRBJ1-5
TGCGCCAGCAGCCTGGACAGGGGGAGGCCCCAGCATTTT
CASSLDRGRPQHF
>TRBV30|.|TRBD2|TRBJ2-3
TGTGCCTGGAGTGTATTGCTAGCGGGAGTGGGGGATACGCAGTATTTT
CAWSVLLAGVGDTQYF
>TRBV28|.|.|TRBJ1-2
TGTGCCAGCAGTTCTATAGGCGCCAGGGACCCTTATGGCTACACCTTC
CASSSIGARDPYGYTF
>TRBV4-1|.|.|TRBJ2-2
TGCGCCAGCAGCCCCGAGGGTACCGGGGAGCTGTTTTTT
CASSPEGTGELFF
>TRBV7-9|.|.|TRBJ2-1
TGTGCCAGCAGGGACGGCGGGACCACCTACAATGAGCAGTTCTTC
CASRDGGTTYNEQFF
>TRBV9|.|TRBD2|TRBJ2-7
TGTGCCAGCAGCGTAGGGGGAGCGGGAGTCGGCGAGCAGTACTTC
CASSVGGAGVGEQYF
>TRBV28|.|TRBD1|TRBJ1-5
TGTGCCAGCAGTGTCGCGACAGGGTCCGGGGGGCATCAGCCCCAGCATTTT
CASSVATGSGGHQPQHF
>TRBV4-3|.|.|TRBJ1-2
TGCGCCAGCAGCCAAGGCCGGCAGGGGATATTTGGCTACACCTTC
CASSQGRQGIFGYTF
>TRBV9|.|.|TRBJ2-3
TGTGCCAGCGGGGTAGCCCAAGATACGCAGTATTTT
CASGVAQDTQYF
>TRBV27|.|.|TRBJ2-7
TGTGCCAGCAGATTCCGGGCTCCCTTCCACGAGCAGTACTTC
CASRFRAPFHEQYF
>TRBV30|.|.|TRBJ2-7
TGTGCCTGGTCCGGAGAGGGCACTACCGTTAAAGAGCAGTACTTC
CAWSGEGTTVKEQYF
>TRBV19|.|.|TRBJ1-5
TGTGCCAGTAGTATAGGGACGGTTGTCAGCAATCAGCCCCAGCATTTT
CASSIGTVVSNQPQHF
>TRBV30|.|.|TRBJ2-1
TGTGCCTGGAGACAGAGGTACAATGAGCAGTTCTTC
CAWRQRYNEQFF
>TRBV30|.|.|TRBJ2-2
TGTGCCTGGGTGACGGGGAACACCGGGGAGCTGTTTTTT
CAWVTGNTGELFF
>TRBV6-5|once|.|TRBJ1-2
TGTGCCAGCACCTTTGCAGGGCGTATCGACTATGGCTACACCTTC
CASTFAGRIDYGYTF
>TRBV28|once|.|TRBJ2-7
TGTGCCAGCATTACCGCAGAGGGCGCCCACTACGAGCAGTACTTC
CASITAEGAHYEQYF
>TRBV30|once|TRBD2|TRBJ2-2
TGTGCCTGCAGAGGACTAGCGGTTTCCGGGGAGCTGTTTTTT
CACRGLAVSGELFF
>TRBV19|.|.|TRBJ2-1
TGTGCCAGTAGCCCGCCTGGCCCTAATGAGCAGTTCTTC
CASSPPGPNEQFF
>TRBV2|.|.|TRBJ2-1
TGTGCCACGGGGACGTGGGAGAATGAGCAGTTCTTC
CATGTWENEQFF
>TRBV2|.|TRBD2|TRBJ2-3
TGTGCCAGCAGTGAAGCGCCCGCCACTATAGCGGGAGGAGGCCTCACAGATACGCAGTATTTT
CASSEAPATIAGGGLTDTQYF
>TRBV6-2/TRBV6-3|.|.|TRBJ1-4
TGTGCCAGCAGTCAACTCTTAGAAAAACTGTTTTTT
CASSQLLEKLFF
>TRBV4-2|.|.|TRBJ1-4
TGTGCCAGCAGCCCATCTACACTTCTAGACAGATTCTCAACTAATGAAAAACTGTTTTTT
CASSPSTLLDRFSTNEKLFF
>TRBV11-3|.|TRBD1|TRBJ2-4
TGTGCCAGCAGCTTAGGAGGGGGCGTGGGGTTAGACATTCAGTACTTC
CASSLGGGVGLDIQYF
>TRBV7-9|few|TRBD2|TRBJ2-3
TGTGCCAGCAGCAGGACTAGCGGAGGGGCAGATACGCAGTATTTT
CASSRTSGGADTQYF
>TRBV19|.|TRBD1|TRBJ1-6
TGTGCCAGTAGGGGGACAGGGGACCGGGGGATTTCACCCCTCCACTTT
CASRGTGDRGISPLHF
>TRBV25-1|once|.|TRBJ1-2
TGTGCCAGCAAGCGCGGGGGGTATGGCTACACCTTC
CASKRGGYGYTF
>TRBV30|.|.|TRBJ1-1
TGTGCCTGGACTGGATTGGCCACAGGGTGGACTGAAGCTTTCTTT
CAWTGLATGWTEAFF
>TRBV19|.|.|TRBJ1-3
TGTGCCAGTAGTATCCTAGACTACCGGAACACCATATATTTT
CASSILDYRNTIYF
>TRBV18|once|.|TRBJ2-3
TGTGCCAGCTCACCCTTGAGCGGATACACAGATACGCAGTATTTT
CASSPLSGYTDTQYF
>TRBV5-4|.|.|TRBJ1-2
TGTGCCAGCAGCTTAGGGGGGGCGGAGCTGGATGGCTACACCTTC
CASSLGGAELDGYTF
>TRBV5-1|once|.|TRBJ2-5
TGCGCCAGCAGCTTGGTCGACCCTACCCAAGAGACCCAGTACTTC
CASSLVDPTQETQYF
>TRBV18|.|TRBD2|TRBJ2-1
TGTGCCAGCTCACCCAGTTGGAGTAGCGGGAGCCCCGGGGAGTTCTTC
CASSPSWSSGSPGEFF
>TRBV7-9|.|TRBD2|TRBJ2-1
TGTGCCAGCAGTTTCCTAGCGGGACTGAACAATGAGCAGTTCTTC
CASSFLAGLNNEQFF
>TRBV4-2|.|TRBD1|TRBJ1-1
TGTGCCAGCAGCCAAGGAGGGGGACAGGGTATCACTGAAGCTTTCTTT
CASSQGGGQGITEAFF
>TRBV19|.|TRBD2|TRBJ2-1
TGTGCCAGTAGTATACAGTCGACTAGCGGCCCTTACAATGAGCAGTTCTTC
CASSIQSTSGPYNEQFF
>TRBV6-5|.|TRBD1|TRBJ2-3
TGTGCCAGCAGTACAGGGGGAGATACGCAGTATTTT
CASSTGGDTQYF
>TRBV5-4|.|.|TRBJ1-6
TGTGCCAGCAGCTTGGACAGAGATAATTCACCCCTCCACTTT
CASSLDRDNSPLHF
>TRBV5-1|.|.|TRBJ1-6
TGCGCCAGCAGCTTTGCAGTTAATTCACCCCTCCACTTT
CASSFAVNSPLHF
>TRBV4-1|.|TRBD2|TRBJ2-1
TGCGCCAGCAGCCAATTAGCGGGAGGGTTCAATGAGCAGTTCTTC
CASSQLAGGFNEQFF
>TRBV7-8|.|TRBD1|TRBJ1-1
TGTGCCAGCAGCTTAGCTTGGACAGGGGTTAGGGCTTTCTTT
CASSLAWTGVRAFF
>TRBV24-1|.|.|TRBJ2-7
TGTGCCACCAGTGTTGCCGGGGTGCAGTACTTC
CATSVAGVQYF
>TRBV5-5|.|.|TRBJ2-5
TGTGCCAGCAGCTTCCATCGGCCGGAGACCCAGTACTTC
CASSFHRPETQYF
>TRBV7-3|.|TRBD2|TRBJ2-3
TGTGCCAGCAGCCCGGGACTAGCGTTCACAGATACGCAGTATTTT
CASSPGLAFTDTQYF
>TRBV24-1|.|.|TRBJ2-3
TGTGCCACCAGTGACTCCGACAGTGGGTACACAGATACGCAGTATTTT
CATSDSDSGYTDTQYF
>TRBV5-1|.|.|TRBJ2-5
TGCGCCAGCAGCTTCCAAGAGACCCAGTACTTC
CASSFQETQYF
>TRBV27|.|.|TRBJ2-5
TGTGCCACCAAAAGGGACGGAGAAGAGACCCAGTACTTC
CATKRDGEETQYF
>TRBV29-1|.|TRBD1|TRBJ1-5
TGCAGCGCCTCGGGGGGACAGGGTATTCAGCCCCAGCATTTT
CSASGGQGIQPQHF
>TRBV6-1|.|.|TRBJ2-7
TGTGCCAGCAATGAAATAGGGGGGTCTCACGAGCAGTACTTC
CASNEIGGSHEQYF